These 3 T cell receptor beta chains share one sample of origin, sequenced in a study of the immune and genomic landscape of osteosarcoma. Poor-prognosis osteosarcoma patients supplied post-treatment primary, local recurrence and metastasis tumor specimens. Sequencing was performed with immunoSEQ multiplex PCR; in TCRdb, only in-frame clones are kept and a portion is missing. The sample has about 6,200 clones; about two thirds are singletons. Source material: osteosarcoma tumor tissue from the lung. These receptors were collected from a human donor with osteosarcoma.

The chain has TRBV29-1 and TRBJ2-7, with TRBD1 matching 8 bases. The CDR3 is 12 residues long. The junction had 9 bases not matched to a gene; V was cut back by 7 bases and J by 7 bases. In germline, CDR1 is SQVTM, CDR2 ANQGSEA. The CDR3 DNA follows: TGCAGCGCCGGACAGGGACCAGGGGAGCAGTACTTC. Protein: CSAGQGPGEQYF.

The chain combines TRBV9 with TRBJ2-3, with a weak D call TRBD1 (5 bases). CDR1 and CDR2 from the germline V gene are SGDLS and YYNGEE. This CDR3 comprises 16 residues. Trimming stripped 3 bases from V and 3 bases from J, with 17 bases between. The CDR3 spells CASSEEGPPGTDTQYF. CDR3 coding DNA: TGTGCCAGCAGCGAGGAAGGGCCGCCAGGGACAGATACGCAGTATTTT.

This chain uses TRBV15 with TRBJ2-7, with D uncertain. This CDR3 is 14 amino acids long. Trimming removed 0 bases at V and 4 bases at J, with 10 bases between. Germline values: CDR1 LNHNV, CDR2 YYDKDF (reference sequence). The CDR3 DNA follows: TGTGCCACCAGCAGAGAAGGGCTGAGTTACGAGCAGTACTTC. Its protein is CATSREGLSYEQYF.